The clone carrying this T cell receptor beta chain occurred many times. Its antigen is unknown. These data are taken from a study of neurological immune-mediated disorders. Study-level points and caveats: In HTLV-1-associated myelopathy, TCR clonal expansion was greatest, and in multiple sclerosis it was least, below healthy controls. Expanded clones shared no identical CDR3 amino acid sequences across subjects, which suggested private TCR-beta repertoires in all groups.

TCRdb reanalysed the 5' RACE reads using MiXCR and keeps one entry per CDR3 protein. The sample has tens of thousands of distinct CDR3 sequences; approximately 5.2% are singletons. Germline values: CDR1 SGHRS, CDR2 YFSETQ. With 0 bases clipped from V and 5 bases from J, the junction kept 7 bases outside the gene matches. CDR3 length equals 16 residues. Input material: PBMCs. The sequence was collected from a man younger than 35 with multiple sclerosis. The chain couples TRBV5-1 to TRBJ2-1; 8 nucleotides line up with TRBD2. In DNA form, the CDR3 reads TGCGCCAGCAGCTTGGGTCTCCAGCGGGGGAACAATGAGCAGTTCTTC. Translating gives CASSLGLQRGNNEQFF.